Listed here are 19 T cell receptor beta chains from one sample, sequenced in a study of blood T cell repertoires in COVID-19. Using immunoSEQ multiplex PCR, the repertoire was profiled, and TCRdb retains in-frame clones only, with some absent. The repertoire consists of tens of thousands of clones, with just over 85% occurring once and the leading ten covering about 5%. Sequenced: peripheral blood. The source is an older woman with active COVID-19.

The chain joins TRBV30 to TRBJ1-2; D might be TRBD1 (6 bases). The CDR3 sequence is 14 residues long. Germline CDR1 is GTSNPN and CDR2 is SVGIG (reference sequence). Trimming took 0 bases from V and 8 from J, leaving 16 bases between them. For the CDR3, the DNA is TGTGCCTGGAGTGTAATAGTGACAGGAGGCGGCTACACCTTC. It encodes CAWSVIVTGGGYTF. Full variable domain (outside the CDR3, taken from reference TRBV30 and TRBJ1-2): SQTIHQWPATLVQPVGSPLSLECTVEGTSNPNLYWYRQAAGRGLQLLFYSVGIGQISSEVPQNLSASRPQDRQFILSSKKLLLSDSGFYLCAWSVIVTGGGYTFGSGTRLTVV.

The chain combines TRBV13 with TRBJ2-1, with D perhaps matching TRBD1 (6 bases). Trimming left V 0 bases short and J 12 bases short, with 6 bases between. Germline loops: CDR1 PRHDT, CDR2 FYEKMQ (reference sequence). The CDR3 consists of 11 residues. In DNA, the CDR3 is TGTGCCAGCAGCTTAGGAGGGGGGCAGTTCTTC. It translates to CASSLGGGQFF. Using reference TRBV13 and TRBJ2-1 for the parts outside the CDR3, the full variable domain is AAGVIQSPRHLIKEKRETATLKCYPIPRHDTVYWYQQGPGQDPQFLISFYEKMQSDKGSIPDRFSAQQFSDYHSELNMSSLELGDSALYFCASSLGGGQFFGPGTRLTVL.

The J gene is TRBJ2-1, the V gene TRBV7-2, with 9 bases fitting TRBD2. V was pared by 5 bases and J by 0 bases, with 5 bases of the junction left unmatched. Germline V CDR1 and CDR2: SGHTA, FQGNSA. The CDR3 totals 16 residues. The CDR3 region is CASSLQGLASYNEQFF. CDR3 coding DNA: TGTGCCAGCAGCCTACAGGGACTAGCCTCCTACAATGAGCAGTTCTTC.

The chain is built from TRBV9 and TRBJ1-2; TRBD1 might be the D (5 bases). CDR1 and CDR2 from the germline V gene are SGDLS and YYNGEE. The CDR3 is 14 amino acids. With 2 bases removed from V and 6 bases from J, the gap between germline ends came to 14 bases. The CDR3 here is CASSVSWTGDGYTF. In DNA form, the CDR3 reads TGTGCCAGCAGCGTTTCCTGGACGGGGGATGGCTACACCTTC.

The chain has TRBV7-9 and TRBJ2-1; the D is unclear. From germline, CDR1 is SEHNR and CDR2 FQNEAQ (reference sequence). Trimming took off 1 base at V and 7 bases at J, with 11 bases between the two ends. CDR3 size: 14 residues. The CDR3 is CASSLGSIKNEQFF. The CDR3 DNA reads as TGTGCCAGCAGCTTAGGGTCTATTAAGAATGAGCAGTTCTTC. Filled out from reference TRBV7-9 and TRBJ2-1, the complete variable domain reads DTGVSQNPRHKITKRGQNVTFRCDPISEHNRLYWYRQTLGQGPEFLTYFQNEAQLEKSRLLSDRFSAERPKGSFSTLEIQRTEQGDSAMYLCASSLGSIKNEQFFGPGTRLTVL.

This chain links TRBV9 with TRBJ1-6; TRBD1 is a possible D gene (5 bases). Trimming pared 0 bases from V and 15 bases from J, leaving 13 bases between. The CDR3 totals 13 residues. Germline CDR1 reads SGDLS; CDR2 reads YYNGEE. In DNA, the CDR3 is TGTGCCAGCAGCGTAGACGGAACAGGCATCCTCCACTTT. This codes for CASSVDGTGILHF.

This chain links TRBV11-2 with TRBJ2-1; TRBD2 matches at 12 bases. Germline V lookup: CDR1 SGHAT, CDR2 FQNNGV. Germline trimming cut 5 bases from V and 2 bases from J; bases unmatched to any gene: 1. The CDR3 consists of 15 residues. CDR3 amino acids: CASSPSGGAYNEQFF. CDR3 nucleotide sequence: TGTGCCAGCAGCCCTAGCGGGGGGGCCTACAATGAGCAGTTCTTC.

CDR3 nucleotide sequence: TGTGCCAGCCGGGGTGTAACGAACACCGGGGAGCTGTTTTTT. Translated: CASRGVTNTGELFF. This rearrangement joins TRBV11-2 to TRBJ2-2; D possibly corresponds to TRBD2 (5 bases). The CDR3 runs to 14 residues. Germline lookup yields CDR1 SGHAT and CDR2 FQNNGV. Trimming pared 8 bases from V and 0 bases from J, leaving 10 bases between.

The sample holds one count of this clone. The genes are TRBV4-1 and TRBJ2-7; the D gene is possibly TRBD2 (6 bases). CDR3 length: 15 amino acids. The V end lost 4 bases, the J end lost 0 bases, and 13 bases lay between the germline ends. The germline gives CDR1 MGHRA, CDR2 YSYEKL. CDR3 in DNA: TGCGCCAGCAGCCTACTGGGACTCAACTCCTACGAGCAGTACTTC. Encoded protein: CASSLLGLNSYEQYF.

V and J are TRBV5-6 and TRBJ2-1; a possible D gene is TRBD2 (5 bases). The germline V and J ends were trimmed by 2 bases and 0 bases, with 12 bases remaining between them. Germline CDR1 SGHDT, CDR2 YYEEEE. The CDR3 sequence is 16 residues long. The CDR3 region is CASSLGMGSSYNEQFF. CDR3 bases: TGTGCCAGCAGCTTAGGTATGGGGAGCTCCTACAATGAGCAGTTCTTC.

The J gene is TRBJ2-5, the V gene TRBV30, with D maybe TRBD2 (6 bases). Looked up from germline, CDR1 is GTSNPN and CDR2 is SVGIG (reference sequence). Trimming left V 2 bases short and J 2 bases short, with 12 bases between. The CDR3 is 14 residues long. CDR3 protein: CAWSRNSGQETQYF. The CDR3 DNA sequence: TGTGCCTGGAGTAGGAATAGCGGACAAGAGACCCAGTACTTC.

V gene TRBV5-1 combines with J gene TRBJ2-1; the match to TRBD1 covers 7 bases. This CDR3 contains 16 residues. From germline, CDR1 is SGHRS and CDR2 YFSETQ. V trimming: 4 bases; J trimming: 4 bases; junction bases outside the gene matches: 11. The CDR3 spells CASSRAGGVAYNEQFF. In DNA form, the CDR3 reads TGCGCCAGCAGCAGAGCAGGGGGAGTAGCGTACAATGAGCAGTTCTTC.

Only one count was recorded for this clone. The V call is TRBV30, the J call TRBJ2-5; a weak D match, TRBD2 (6 bases). This CDR3 has 13 residues. The V gene lost 0 bases and the J gene lost 5 bases, with 10 bases spanning the gap. Germline loops: CDR1 GTSNPN, CDR2 SVGIG (reference sequence). The CDR3 sequence: CAWSVLAGETQYF. The DNA of the CDR3 is TGTGCCTGGAGTGTACTAGCTGGGGAGACCCAGTACTTC.

The chain combines TRBV7-8 with TRBJ1-4, with D possibly matching TRBD1 (5 bases). This CDR3 comprises 15 residues. CDR1 and CDR2 from the germline V gene are SGHVS and FQNEAQ. V lost 1 base and J 7 bases, leaving 13 bases between the germline ends. This CDR3 is CASSLVAGWGEKLFF. The CDR3 DNA follows: TGTGCCAGCAGCTTAGTCGCAGGGTGGGGTGAAAAACTGTTTTTT. Full variable domain (remainder filled in from reference TRBV7-8 and TRBJ1-4): GAGVSQSPRYKVAKRGQDVALRCDPISGHVSLFWYQQALGQGPEFLTYFQNEAQLDKSGLPSDRFFAERPEGSVSTLKIQRTQQEDSAVYLCASSLVAGWGEKLFFGSGTQLSVL.

V usage is TRBV27 and J usage is TRBJ1-6; possibly TRBD1 for D (6 bases). Germline V gene sequence: CDR1 MNHEY, CDR2 SMNVEV (reference sequence). V was trimmed by 5 bases and J by 1 base, leaving 9 bases between them. The CDR3 loop spans 15 amino acids. The CDR3 DNA is TGTGCCAGCAGTAGGGGGGGATCCTATAATTCACCCCTCCACTTT. It yields the protein CASSRGGSYNSPLHF.

In DNA form, the CDR3 reads TGTGCCAGCAGCGTCGGGTACACTTATCAGCCCCAGCATTTT. Translation: CASSVGYTYQPQHF. The rearrangement uses TRBV9 and TRBJ1-5; D unresolved. Germline CDR1 and CDR2: SGDLS and YYNGEE. This CDR3 spans 14 amino acids. V lost 2 bases to trimming and J lost 5 bases, with 11 bases between them.

V gene TRBV3-1 (or the pseudogene TRBV3-2) combines with J gene TRBJ2-7, with 10 nucleotides matching TRBD2. Germline V lookup: CDR1 LGHDT, CDR2 YNNKEL (reference sequence). This CDR3 spans 15 amino acids. The ends lost 5 bases at V and 2 bases at J; junction bases unmatched: 6. The CDR3 coding sequence is TGTGCCAGCAGCTCCCGGACTAGCGGCACCTACGAGCAGTACTTC. Protein: CASSSRTSGTYEQYF.

This clone appeared a few times. This chain links TRBV6-2 or TRBV6-3 with TRBJ2-1, with D tentatively TRBD2 (7 bases). The CDR3 totals 13 residues. The V gene's germline CDR1 is MNHEY and CDR2 SVGEGT. Trimming took off 4 bases at V and 11 bases at J, with 15 bases between the two ends. The CDR3 loop reads CASSLRGGAKQFF. The CDR3 DNA reads as TGTGCCAGCAGTTTAAGAGGGGGGGCCAAGCAGTTCTTC.

This clone showed up just once. The V call is TRBV18, the J call TRBJ2-1; 8 bases map to TRBD2. V lost 6 bases and J lost 7; bases outside the gene matches: 5. This CDR3 is 13 amino acids long. Germline lookup yields CDR1 KGHSH and CDR2 LQKENI. The CDR3 DNA reads as TGTGCCAGCTCTAGCGGGGTAGGGAATGAGCAGTTCTTC. Translation gives CASSSGVGNEQFF.